The rows below give T cell receptor beta chains drawn from one sample of a study of blood T cell repertoires in COVID-19. Sequenced by immunoSEQ multiplex PCR; TCRdb stores in-frame clones only, minus some. The top ten hold 14% of the sample, which has some 190,000 clones, approximately 80% seen once. Material for sequencing was PBMCs or T cells enriched from blood (not recorded which). These receptors came from a man in his sixties who had been exposed to COVID-19. The CDR3 runs from the conserved cysteine through the conserved F or W. D genes are given only for firm matches. Clone size is given for some rows only: seen once, a few or many times, or a class if the clone is expanded.

V	size	J	D	DNA	CDR3
TRBV27	.	TRBJ2-3	.	TGTGCCAGCAAGGTGCGGATCACAGATACGCAGTATTTT	CASKVRITDTQYF
TRBV7-2	.	TRBJ1-4	.	TGTGCCAGCAGCTTCTGGGACAAAAATGAAAAACTGTTTTTT	CASSFWDKNEKLFF
TRBV5-1	.	TRBJ2-1	.	TGCGCCAGCAGCACACACGGACAGGGAGGGAAAGATGAGCAGTTCTTC	CASSTHGQGGKDEQFF
TRBV28	once	TRBJ1-5	TRBD1	TGTGCCAGCACCTCATCCGGGACAGGGACTCTATGGAATCAGCCCCAGCATTTT	CASTSSGTGTLWNQPQHF
TRBV6-1	.	TRBJ1-5	TRBD1	TGTGCCAGCAGTGAAGCTTGGCAGGGGGCTACCAATCAGCCCCAGCATTTT	CASSEAWQGATNQPQHF
TRBV19	few	TRBJ1-5	TRBD1	TGTGCCAGTAGTGCGCGTCGACAGGGGGCCGTTCAGCCCCAGCATTTT	CASSARRQGAVQPQHF
TRBV29-1	few	TRBJ1-1	TRBD1	TGCAGCGTTGGGTTCCAGGGGGCGCCGGACACTGAAGCTTTCTTT	CSVGFQGAPDTEAFF
TRBV5-1	.	TRBJ1-2	TRBD1	TGCGCCAGCACTCCGGCAGGGGGCAATGGCTACACCTTC	CASTPAGGNGYTF
TRBV10-3	.	TRBJ2-3	TRBD2	TGTGCCATACGGACTAGCGGGAGTGTCACAGATACGCAGTATTTT	CAIRTSGSVTDTQYF
TRBV7-8	once	TRBJ2-5	.	TGTGCCAGCAGCTTATACTTCCAAGAGACCCAGTACTTC	CASSLYFQETQYF
TRBV6-2/TRBV6-3	.	TRBJ2-7	.	TGTGCCAGCAGTTGGGCAAGGGGCCCCCTCTACGAGCAGTACTTC	CASSWARGPLYEQYF
TRBV7-9	.	TRBJ2-2	TRBD2	TGTGCCAGCAGCTTTGGGACTATCACCGGGGAGCTGTTTTTT	CASSFGTITGELFF
TRBV7-9	.	TRBJ2-1	TRBD1	TGTGCCAGCAGCTTAGCAAGGCGCGGACAGGCCTCCTACAATGAGCAGTTCTTC	CASSLARRGQASYNEQFF
TRBV15	.	TRBJ2-3	.	TGTGCCACCAGCAGAGGAGGAGAGGATACGCAGTATTTT	CATSRGGEDTQYF
TRBV7-9	.	TRBJ1-2	TRBD1	TGTGCCAGCAGCAGAACTGGGACAGCTTACACCTTC	CASSRTGTAYTF
TRBV20-1	few	TRBJ1-1	.	TGCAGTGCTAGTCGGAATAGGGGGGGGACGAACACTGAAGCTTTCTTT	CSASRNRGGTNTEAFF
TRBV28	.	TRBJ2-1	TRBD1	TGTGCCAGCAGTATCCGGACAGGGGGCAATGAGCAGTTCTTC	CASSIRTGGNEQFF
TRBV25-1	.	TRBJ2-7	.	TGTGCCAGCAGCCCCCTTGTGGCGGACTACGAGCAGTACTTC	CASSPLVADYEQYF
TRBV7-3	.	TRBJ2-3	TRBD2	TGTGCCAGCAGCTTAGAGGCACTAGCGGGGGCAGATACGCAGTATTTT	CASSLEALAGADTQYF
TRBV30	.	TRBJ1-4	TRBD1	TGTGCCTGGAGCGACAGGGACTTACATAATGAAAAACTGTTTTTT	CAWSDRDLHNEKLFF
TRBV29-1	.	TRBJ2-1	TRBD2	TGCAGCACATCGGGACTAGCGGGACTCAATGAGCAGTTCTTC	CSTSGLAGLNEQFF
TRBV5-5	.	TRBJ1-2	.	TGTGCCAGCAGCTCCCCGGACAGATATGGCTACACCTTC	CASSSPDRYGYTF
TRBV7-9	.	TRBJ2-5	.	TGTGCCAGCAGCCCCGGGCTAGCACATCAAGAGACCCAGTACTTC	CASSPGLAHQETQYF
TRBV4-1	.	TRBJ1-4	TRBD1	TGCGCCAGCAGCCTAAAGGACAGGGGAACCCTTACCCATGAAAAACTGTTTTTT	CASSLKDRGTLTHEKLFF
TRBV27	.	TRBJ2-7	TRBD2	TGTGCCAGCAGTTTATCCTTAGAGCGGGGATACTCCTACGAGCAGTACTTC	CASSLSLERGYSYEQYF
TRBV21-1	few	TRBJ2-2	.	TGTGCCAGCCTCGCCAGAGGGGGTTCGAACACCGGGGAGCTGTTTTTT	CASLARGGSNTGELFF
TRBV9	.	TRBJ2-4	.	TGTGCCAGCAGCGTAGCTCTCGGGGACACCCAAAACATTCAGTACTTC	CASSVALGDTQNIQYF
TRBV5-1	.	TRBJ2-1	TRBD2	TGCGCCAGCAGCTCAGGACTAGCGGGAGCGGATGAGCAGTTCTTC	CASSSGLAGADEQFF
TRBV9	.	TRBJ2-1	TRBD2	TGTGCCAGCAGCGACGGACTAGCTTTAGTCAATGAGCAGTTCTTC	CASSDGLALVNEQFF
TRBV24-1	.	TRBJ2-7	TRBD2	TGTGCCACCAGTGATGGGACTACCGAGCAGTACTTC	CATSDGTTEQYF
TRBV20-1	many	TRBJ2-1	.	TGCAGTGCTAAGCCCCTCAATGAGCAGTTCTTC	CSAKPLNEQFF
TRBV2	.	TRBJ1-6	.	TGTGCCAGCAGGATTGGGTTGGAGTTGTCCGGTCCCCTCCACTTT	CASRIGLELSGPLHF
TRBV5-1	few	TRBJ2-1	TRBD2	TGCGCCAGCAGCTTGGGACTAGCGGGAAATGAGCAGTTCTTC	CASSLGLAGNEQFF
TRBV5-4	once	TRBJ2-7	.	TGTGCCAGCAGCTTGGCAGTGCAGGGGGGTTCCTACGAGCAGTACTTC	CASSLAVQGGSYEQYF
TRBV2	.	TRBJ1-2	.	TGTGCCAGCAGTAGGGAGGGGAATGGCTACACCTTC	CASSREGNGYTF
TRBV27	once	TRBJ2-1	TRBD1	TGTGCCAGCAGTTCGGACAGGACTTACAATGAGCAGTTCTTC	CASSSDRTYNEQFF
TRBV5-4	.	TRBJ2-7	TRBD2	TGTGCCAGCAGCTTGGGGGGGGGAAGAGAGCAGTACTTC	CASSLGGGREQYF
TRBV24-1	.	TRBJ2-2	.	TGTGCCACCAGTGATCCTCTTTCCGTCACCGGGGAGCTGTTTTTT	CATSDPLSVTGELFF
TRBV28	few	TRBJ1-5	TRBD1	TGTGCCAGCAGTCCAAGACAGGGTGAGGGGCAGCCCCAGCATTTT	CASSPRQGEGQPQHF
TRBV5-6	.	TRBJ2-5	.	TGTGCCAGCAGCTTGACCCGGCCAGGGTCCCAGTACTTC	CASSLTRPGSQYF
TRBV7-9	.	TRBJ1-1	.	TGTGCCAGCAGCCCCTCCAGTGTACCTGAAGCTTTCTTT	CASSPSSVPEAFF
TRBV7-2	.	TRBJ1-1	TRBD1	TGTGCCAGCAGCTCCTCGACAGGGATAGGCACTGAAGCTTTCTTT	CASSSSTGIGTEAFF
TRBV9	.	TRBJ2-7	.	TGTGCCAGCAGCGTCGCAGCAGGGAGGAGCTACGAGCAGTACTTC	CASSVAAGRSYEQYF
TRBV7-8	.	TRBJ2-1	.	TGTGCCAGCAGCTTATATGGCGGAGCGAGCTCCTACAATGAGCAGTTCTTC	CASSLYGGASSYNEQFF
TRBV7-9	.	TRBJ2-5	TRBD1	TGTGCCAGCAGCTTAGCAACAGGGGGCTTAGAGACCCAGTACTTC	CASSLATGGLETQYF